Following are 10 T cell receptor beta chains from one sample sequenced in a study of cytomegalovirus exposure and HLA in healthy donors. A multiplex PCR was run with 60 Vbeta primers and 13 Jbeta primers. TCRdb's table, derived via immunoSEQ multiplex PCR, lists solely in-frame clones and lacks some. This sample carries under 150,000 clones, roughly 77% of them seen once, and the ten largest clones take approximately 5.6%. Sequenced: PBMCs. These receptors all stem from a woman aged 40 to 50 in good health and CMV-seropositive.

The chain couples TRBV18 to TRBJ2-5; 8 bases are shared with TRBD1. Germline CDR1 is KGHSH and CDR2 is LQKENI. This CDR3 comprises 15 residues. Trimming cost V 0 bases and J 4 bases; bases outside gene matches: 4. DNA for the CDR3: TGTGCCAGCTCACCACCCGGACAGGGTGGAGAGACCCAGTACTTC. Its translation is CASSPPGQGGETQYF.

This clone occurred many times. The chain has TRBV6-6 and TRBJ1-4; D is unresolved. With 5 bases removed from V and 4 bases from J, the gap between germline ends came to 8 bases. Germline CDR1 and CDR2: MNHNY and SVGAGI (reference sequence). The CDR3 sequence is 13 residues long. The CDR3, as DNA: TGTGCCAGCAGTAGGAGCCATAATGAAAAACTGTTTTTT. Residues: CASSRSHNEKLFF.

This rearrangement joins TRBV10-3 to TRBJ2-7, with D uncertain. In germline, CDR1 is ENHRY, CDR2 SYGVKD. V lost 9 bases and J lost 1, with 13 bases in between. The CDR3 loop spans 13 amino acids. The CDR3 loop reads CAIIDASSYEQYF. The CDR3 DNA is TGTGCCATTATAGACGCTAGTTCCTACGAGCAGTACTTC.

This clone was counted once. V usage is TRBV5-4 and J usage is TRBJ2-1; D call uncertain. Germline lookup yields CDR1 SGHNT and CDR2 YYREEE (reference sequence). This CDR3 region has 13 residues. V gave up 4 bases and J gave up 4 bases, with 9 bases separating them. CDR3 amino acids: CASSPRDYNEQFF. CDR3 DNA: TGTGCCAGCAGCCCGCGTGATTACAATGAGCAGTTCTTC.

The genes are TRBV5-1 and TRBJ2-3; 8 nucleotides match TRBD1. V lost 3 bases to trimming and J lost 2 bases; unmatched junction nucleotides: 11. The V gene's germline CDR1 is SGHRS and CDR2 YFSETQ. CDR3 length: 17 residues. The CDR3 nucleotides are TGCGCCAGCAGCTACCACGGGACAGGACGTTTCACAGATACGCAGTATTTT. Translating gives CASSYHGTGRFTDTQYF.

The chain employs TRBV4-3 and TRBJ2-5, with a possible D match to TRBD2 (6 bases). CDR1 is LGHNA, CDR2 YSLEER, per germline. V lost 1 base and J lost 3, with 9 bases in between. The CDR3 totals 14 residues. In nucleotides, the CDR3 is TGCGCCAGCAGCCAAGGTGGAGGGGAAGAGACCCAGTACTTC. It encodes CASSQGGGEETQYF.

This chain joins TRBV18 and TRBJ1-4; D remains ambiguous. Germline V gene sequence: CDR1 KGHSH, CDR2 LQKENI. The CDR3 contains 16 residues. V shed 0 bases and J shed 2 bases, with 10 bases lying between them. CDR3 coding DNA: TGTGCCAGCTCACCACCGAGCCAGGCGACTAATGAAAAACTGTTTTTT. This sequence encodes CASSPPSQATNEKLFF.

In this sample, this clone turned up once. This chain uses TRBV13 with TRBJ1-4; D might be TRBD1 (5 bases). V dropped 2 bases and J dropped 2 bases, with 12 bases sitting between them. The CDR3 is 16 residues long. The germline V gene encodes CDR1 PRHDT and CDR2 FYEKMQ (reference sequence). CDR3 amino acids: CASSLQGGRTNEKLFF. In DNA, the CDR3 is TGTGCCAGCAGCTTACAGGGTGGACGGACTAATGAAAAACTGTTTTTT.

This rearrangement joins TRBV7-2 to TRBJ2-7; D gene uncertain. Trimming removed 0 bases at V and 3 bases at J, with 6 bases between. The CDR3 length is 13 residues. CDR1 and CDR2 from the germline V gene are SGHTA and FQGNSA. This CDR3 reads CASSLAQDYEQYF. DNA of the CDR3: TGTGCCAGCAGCTTAGCCCAGGACTACGAGCAGTACTTC.

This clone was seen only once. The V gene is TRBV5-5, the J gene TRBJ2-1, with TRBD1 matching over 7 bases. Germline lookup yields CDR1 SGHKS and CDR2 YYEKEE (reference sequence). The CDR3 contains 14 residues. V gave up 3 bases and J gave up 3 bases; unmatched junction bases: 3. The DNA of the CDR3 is TGTGCCAGCAGCTCCGACAGGGTCTACAATGAGCAGTTCTTC. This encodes CASSSDRVYNEQFF.